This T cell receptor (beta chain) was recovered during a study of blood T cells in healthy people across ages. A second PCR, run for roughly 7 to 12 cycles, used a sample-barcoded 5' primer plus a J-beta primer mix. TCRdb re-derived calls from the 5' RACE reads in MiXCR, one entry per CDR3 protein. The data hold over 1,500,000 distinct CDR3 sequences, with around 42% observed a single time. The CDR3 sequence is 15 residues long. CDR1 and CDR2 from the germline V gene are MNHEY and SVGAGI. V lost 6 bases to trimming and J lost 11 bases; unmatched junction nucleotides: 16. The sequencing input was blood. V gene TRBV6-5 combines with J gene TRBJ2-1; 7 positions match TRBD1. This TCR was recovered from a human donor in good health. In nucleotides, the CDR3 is TGTGCCAGCAGGGAAGGGACAGTAGTGGTCAGGAAGCAGTTCTTC. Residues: CASREGTVVVRKQFF.